This T cell receptor (beta chain) was obtained from a study of response to subunit inactivated influenza vaccine. Study conclusions and caveats: It was the authors' suggestion that each seasonal influenza vaccination recruits few new T cells.

TCRdb reprocessed the RT-PCR reads via MiXCR and lists one record per CDR3 protein. This table holds almost 600,000 distinct CDR3 sequences, around 15% found once. In the case of this clonotype: Its antigen remains unidentified.

The CDR3 is 14 residues long. The clonotype originates from a man aged 45-60 years who received an inactivated influenza vaccine. The sample consisted of PBMCs from blood, taken approximately 12 days after vaccination. The genes are TRBV21-1 and TRBJ2-3; TRBD1 was called by the table and not checked on the DNA. TRBV21-1 is labeled a pseudogene. CDR3: CASRNRGSTDTQYF. The CDR3 DNA sequence: TGTGCCAGCAGGAACAGGGGGAGCACAGATACGCAGTATTTT.